Sequencing of this TCR beta chain was carried out in a study of T cells after yellow fever vaccination. Points from the study as a whole: High-abundance clonotypes from the bulk population could contaminate FACS-sorted repertoires.

This clonotype turned up a few times. Its antigen is unidentified. One entry per CDR3 protein results from TCRdb running MiXCR on the 5' RACE reads. This table holds under 700,000 distinct CDR3 sequences, roughly a sixth found once. Losses at the gene ends were 4 bases for V and 6 bases for J; bases not matched to a gene: 9. The V gene's germline CDR1 is LGHDT and CDR2 YNNKEL (reference sequence). The CDR3 has 17 amino acids. The specimen comprised PBMCs, sampled less than 6 days after the first yellow fever vaccination. The sequence came from a man between 18 and 29 years old who received the YFV17D yellow fever vaccine. This sequence joins TRBV3-1 and TRBJ2-5, with TRBD2 matching 15 bases. CDR3 protein: CASSPWTSGGAWKTQYF. The CDR3 nucleotides are TGTGCCAGCAGCCCCTGGACTAGCGGGGGGGCCTGGAAGACCCAGTACTTC.